This T cell receptor beta chain was recorded in a study of shared clonotypes between healthy human individuals. CD45RO-negative, CCR7-selected cells formed the naive CD8 fraction, which excluded terminally differentiated effector memory CD45RA+ cells. The ends lost 6 bases at V and 0 bases at J; junction bases unmatched: 8. The CDR3 is made up of 17 amino acids. The germline V gene encodes CDR1 MNHEY and CDR2 SMNVEV (reference sequence). Authors' data handling: Because ImmunoSEQ provided only junction sequences with no quality scores, the filtering differed. Using immunoSEQ multiplex PCR, the repertoire was profiled, and TCRdb retains in-frame clones only, with some absent. The DNA was the basis for D and trimming; V, J and clone size are from that table. The repertoire includes around 2.1 million clones, 93% of them detected once, and around 1.7% sits in the top ten.

Sequences were obtained from naive CD8+ T cells from PBMCs. The source is a man between 18 and 35 years old in good health. Some clones in this sample may be carry-over from other donors' samples. The chain couples TRBV27 to TRBJ1-3, with 10 bases matching TRBD1. The CDR3 is CASSGTGAPSSGNTIYF. The CDR3 bases are TGTGCCAGCAGCGGGACAGGGGCACCGAGCTCTGGAAACACCATATATTTT.